This record concerns one T cell receptor beta chain sequence. Its cognate antigen is unknown. These data originate in a study of CD8+ T cells in alopecia areata. Overall study results and limits: Researchers report lesional scalp, most notably alopecia totalis/universalis, outstripped normal scalp in clonality.

Sequencing used cDNA as its template, made by extracting RNA and reverse transcribing it. Only in-frame clones appear in the TCRdb table, and some are missing; sequencing was by immunoSEQ multiplex PCR. The sample records 55,000 to 70,000 clones, about half being singletons. Germline V gene sequence: CDR1 SEHNR, CDR2 FQNEAQ (reference sequence). The germline V and J ends were trimmed by 8 bases and 1 base, with 13 bases remaining between them. The CDR3 is made up of 14 amino acids. The material was CD8+ T cells sorted from blood, obtained at week 0. This clonotype was obtained from a human donor with alopecia areata. The rearrangement joins TRBV7-9 to TRBJ2-3; D may be TRBD2 (5 bases). CDR3 in DNA: TGTGCCAGCCACCGAGGGAGAGGCACAGATACGCAGTATTTT. Protein: CASHRGRGTDTQYF.